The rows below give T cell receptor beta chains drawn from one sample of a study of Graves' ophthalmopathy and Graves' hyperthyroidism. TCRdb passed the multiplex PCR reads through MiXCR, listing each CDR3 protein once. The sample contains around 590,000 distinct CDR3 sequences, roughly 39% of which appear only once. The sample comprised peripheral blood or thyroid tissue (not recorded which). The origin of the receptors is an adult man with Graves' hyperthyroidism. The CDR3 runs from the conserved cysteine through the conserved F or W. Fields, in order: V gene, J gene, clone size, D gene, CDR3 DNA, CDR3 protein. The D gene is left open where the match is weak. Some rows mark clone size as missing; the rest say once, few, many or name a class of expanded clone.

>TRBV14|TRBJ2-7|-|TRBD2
TGTGCCAGCAGCCCCATGACTAGCGGGAACGACGAGCAGTACTTC
CASSPMTSGNDEQYF
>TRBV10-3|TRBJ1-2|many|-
TGTGCCATCAGTCGGGATGACAACTATGGCTACACCTTC
CAISRDDNYGYTF
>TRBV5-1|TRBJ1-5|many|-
TGCGCCAGCAGCTTGGGGACAGTGGTGGGGCAGCCCCAGCATTTT
CASSLGTVVGQPQHF
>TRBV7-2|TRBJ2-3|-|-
TGTGCCAGCAGCACGAGTGATACGCAGTATTTT
CASSTSDTQYF
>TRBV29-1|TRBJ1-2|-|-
TGCAGCGTTGATGTAGGCACAGACACTAACTATGGCTACACCTTC
CSVDVGTDTNYGYTF
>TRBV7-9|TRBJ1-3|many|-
TGTGCCAGCAGCTTATCCAGGGATGGAAACACCATATATTTT
CASSLSRDGNTIYF
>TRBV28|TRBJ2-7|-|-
TGTGCCAGCCGTGCAGTTGGAGATCCCTACGAGCAGTACTTC
CASRAVGDPYEQYF
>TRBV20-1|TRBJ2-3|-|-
TGCAGTGCTAGAGTTCACTTTCCAGATACGCAGTATTTT
CSARVHFPDTQYF
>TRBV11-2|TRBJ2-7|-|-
TGTGCCAGCAGCTCCTTACAGGGTCAAGGCTCCTACGAGCAGTACTTC
CASSSLQGQGSYEQYF
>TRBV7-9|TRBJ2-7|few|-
TGTGCCAGCAGCTTGGAATTCGACCGGGATTGGCCCTACGAGCAGTACTTC
CASSLEFDRDWPYEQYF
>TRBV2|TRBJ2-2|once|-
TGTGCCAGCAGTGAACCCGGGGAGCTGCTCTTT
CASSEPGELLF
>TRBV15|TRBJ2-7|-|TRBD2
TGTGCCACCAGCAGAGATTGGGCTAGCGGGAGGCGCGAGCAGTACTTC
CATSRDWASGRREQYF
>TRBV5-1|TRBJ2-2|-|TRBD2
TGCGCCAGCACCTACAGCGGGACGAACACCGGGGAGCTGTTTTTT
CASTYSGTNTGELFF
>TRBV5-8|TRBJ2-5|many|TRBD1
TGTGCCAGCAGCTCAGGGGGCTTGTTGGTAGAGACCCAGTACTTC
CASSSGGLLVETQYF
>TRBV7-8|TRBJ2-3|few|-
TGTGCCAGCAGCCCCTGGACAGGCACAGATACGCAGTATTTT
CASSPWTGTDTQYF
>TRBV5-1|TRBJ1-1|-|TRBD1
TGCGCCAGCAGCGAGACCACAGGGGGCAGTGAAGCTTTCTTT
CASSETTGGSEAFF
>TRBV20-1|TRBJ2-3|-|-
TGCAGTGCTAGAGTAGGGTTTTCCGGGAAGAGCACAGATACGCAGTATTTT
CSARVGFSGKSTDTQYF
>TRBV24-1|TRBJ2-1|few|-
TGTGCCACCAGTGATCCGCAGGGGGGATCTTACAATGAGCAGTTCTTC
CATSDPQGGSYNEQFF
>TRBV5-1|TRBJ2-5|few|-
TGCGCCAGCAGCTTGAGATTGGGAGTGGAGACCCAGTACTTC
CASSLRLGVETQYF
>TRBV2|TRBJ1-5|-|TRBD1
TGTGCCAGCAGAATGGACAGGCCCTCCCCTCAAGAGACCCAGCATTTT
CASRMDRPSPQETQHF
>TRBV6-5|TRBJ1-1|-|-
TGTGCCAGCAGTTACTCGGGAATCCAACTGAACACTGAAGCTTTCTTT
CASSYSGIQLNTEAFF
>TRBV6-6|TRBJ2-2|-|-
TGTGCCAGCAGTCCACGGACTGGTCTGACCGGGGAGCTGTTTTTT
CASSPRTGLTGELFF
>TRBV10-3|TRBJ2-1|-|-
TGTGCCATCAGTAGGCTAGCCGACTCCTACAATGAGCGGTTCTTC
CAISRLADSYNERFF
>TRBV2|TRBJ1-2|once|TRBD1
TGTGCCAGCAGTGTTGCCCAAGCCGGGACAGGACAAGGGTATGGCTACACCTTC
CASSVAQAGTGQGYGYTF
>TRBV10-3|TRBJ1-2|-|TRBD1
TGTGCCATCAGTGCTCCAAGAGAGGGGGCGTCATCTGGCTACACCTTC
CAISAPREGASSGYTF
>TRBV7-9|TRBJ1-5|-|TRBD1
TGTGCCAGCAGCTTACGGGGCCAGGGGGAAAATGAACATGGCGATCAGCCCCAGCATTTT
CASSLRGQGENEHGDQPQHF
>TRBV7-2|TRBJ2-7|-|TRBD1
TGCGCCAGCAACGCACCGGGACAGGGGGCCTACGAGCAGTACTTC
CASNAPGQGAYEQYF
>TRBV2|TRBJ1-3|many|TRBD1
TGTGCCAGCGAGGGACAGGGACTAGGAAACACCATATATTTT
CASEGQGLGNTIYF
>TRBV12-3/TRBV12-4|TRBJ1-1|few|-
TGTGCCAGCAGACTTCTGAGGGGCCGGGGTACTGAAGCTTTCTTT
CASRLLRGRGTEAFF
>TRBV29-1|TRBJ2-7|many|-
TGCAGCGTTCCATCAAATACCGCGGGAGAGCAGTACTTC
CSVPSNTAGEQYF
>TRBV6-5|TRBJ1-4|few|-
TGTGCCAGCAGACTCAAGCCGGGACGCTTGAATGAAAAACTGTTTTTT
CASRLKPGRLNEKLFF
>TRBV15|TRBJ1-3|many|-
TGTGCCACCAGCCTCACCCACTCTGGAAACACCATATATTTT
CATSLTHSGNTIYF
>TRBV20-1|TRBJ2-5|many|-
TGCAGTGCTAGGGGGGTCGGTCAGACCCAGTACTTC
CSARGVGQTQYF
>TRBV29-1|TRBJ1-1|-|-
TGCAGCCTCAGGGTGAACACTGAAGCTTTCTTT
CSLRVNTEAFF
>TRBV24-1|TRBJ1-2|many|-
TGTGCCACCAGTGATTTGCAAGGGGATGGCTTCTATGGCTACACCTTC
CATSDLQGDGFYGYTF